The 7 T cell receptor beta chains given below trace back to one sample, sequenced in a study of cytomegalovirus exposure and HLA in healthy donors. PCR involved 60 Vbeta and 13 Jbeta primers. Clones were sequenced by immunoSEQ multiplex PCR, and TCRdb holds only the in-frame ones, with some missing. The sample holds under 110,000 clones, more than 60% seen once. The sequenced material came from PBMCs. All receptors derive from a middle-aged man in good health and CMV-seronegative.

This clone was seen a handful of times. The chain joins TRBV5-1 to TRBJ1-1; perhaps TRBD1 as D (5 bases). This CDR3 has 16 amino acids. Germline loops: CDR1 SGHRS, CDR2 YFSETQ. V shed 0 bases and J shed 0 bases, with 12 bases lying between them. The CDR3 region is CASSLGGGSMNTEAFF. The CDR3 DNA reads TGCGCCAGCAGCTTGGGTGGGGGGTCCATGAACACTGAAGCTTTCTTT.

This chain joins TRBV19 and TRBJ1-2; D is unresolved. Germline values: CDR1 LNHDA, CDR2 SQIVND (reference sequence). Deletions cut 5 bases from V and 9 bases from J, with 16 bases between. This CDR3 region has 13 residues. The CDR3 bases are TGTGCCAGTAGTCCGGAGGCGCCTAGGAGCTACACCTTC. Amino acid sequence: CASSPEAPRSYTF.

The chain recombines TRBV4-2 with TRBJ1-2; TRBD1 might be the D (6 bases). In germline, CDR1 is LGHNA, CDR2 YNFKEQ. Trimming cost V 1 base and J 12 bases, with 21 bases left between them. This CDR3 has 15 residues. The CDR3 DNA reads TGTGCCAGCAGCCAAGTCATAGCAGGGGCCGCGACGAACACCTTC. Amino acid sequence: CASSQVIAGAATNTF.

This clone was seen a few times. This sequence joins TRBV15 and TRBJ1-5, with D hard to call. V lost 0 bases and J lost 7, with 10 bases in between. CDR3 length equals 14 residues. From germline, CDR1 is LNHNV and CDR2 YYDKDF (reference sequence). The CDR3 loop is CATSRDPGEQPQHF. The CDR3 DNA reads TGTGCCACCAGCAGAGATCCCGGTGAGCAGCCCCAGCATTTT.

This clone was seen a few times. The J gene is TRBJ2-6, the V gene TRBV5-5, with TRBD1 matching over 9 bases. CDR3 size: 18 residues. CDR1 and CDR2 from the germline V gene are SGHKS and YYEKEE (reference sequence). After removal of 0 bases from V and 0 bases from J, the junction contained 4 bases not matched to a gene. The CDR3 reads CASSLVGTGSSGANVLTF. CDR3 DNA: TGTGCCAGCAGCTTGGTTGGGACAGGGTCCTCTGGGGCCAACGTCCTGACTTTC. Combining the CDR3 with reference TRBV5-5 and TRBJ2-6 gives the whole variable domain DAGVTQSPTHLIKTRGQQVTLRCSPISGHKSVSWYQQVLGQGPQFIFQYYEKEERGRGNFPDRFSARQFPNYSSELNVNALLLGDSALYLCASSLVGTGSSGANVLTFGAGSRLTVL.

There are a few counts of this clone. This chain joins TRBV14 and TRBJ1-4; D perhaps matches TRBD1 (5 bases). Germline V CDR1 and CDR2: SGHDN, FVKESK. V lost 0 bases and J 6 bases, leaving 11 bases between the germline ends. This CDR3 region has 15 residues. CDR3 nucleotides: TGTGCCAGCAGCCAAGACGTCCCGGGGGATGAAAAACTGTTTTTT. Amino acid sequence: CASSQDVPGDEKLFF.

This chain links TRBV14 with TRBJ1-1, with D perhaps TRBD1 (5 bases). Germline lookup yields CDR1 SGHDN and CDR2 FVKESK. The V gene lost 1 base and the J gene lost 5 bases, with 11 bases spanning the gap. The CDR3 consists of 14 residues. The CDR3 sequence is CASSQVGARTEAFF. CDR3 nucleotides: TGTGCCAGCAGCCAAGTAGGGGCGCGGACTGAAGCTTTCTTT.